Given below is one TCR beta chain in context. Its antigen is as yet unknown. CDR1 is PRHDT and CDR2 is FYEKMQ in the germline V gene (reference sequence). Germline trimming cut 5 bases from V and 1 base from J; bases unmatched to any gene: 9. This CDR3 has 18 amino acids. Clones were sequenced by immunoSEQ multiplex PCR, and TCRdb holds only the in-frame ones, with some missing. This table holds about 150,000 clones, about 90% found once. The data derive from a study of T cell responses to AZD1222 COVID-19 vaccine. Study-level points and caveats: At 160-218 and 743-854, vaccine-associated CD4 TCRs were dominant, and they spanned spike. Recipients of two AZD1222 doses showed rising Spike-specific TCR breadth and depth.

The chain links TRBV13 to TRBJ2-4; 12 positions agree with TRBD2. The sequence derives from an adult in good health. Sequences were derived from peripheral blood, sampled on day 0 of MenACWY control vaccination. Here the CDR3 reads CASSLGTSGHPAKNIQYF. In nucleotides, the CDR3 is TGTGCCAGCAGCCTCGGGACTAGCGGGCACCCGGCCAAAAACATTCAGTACTTC.